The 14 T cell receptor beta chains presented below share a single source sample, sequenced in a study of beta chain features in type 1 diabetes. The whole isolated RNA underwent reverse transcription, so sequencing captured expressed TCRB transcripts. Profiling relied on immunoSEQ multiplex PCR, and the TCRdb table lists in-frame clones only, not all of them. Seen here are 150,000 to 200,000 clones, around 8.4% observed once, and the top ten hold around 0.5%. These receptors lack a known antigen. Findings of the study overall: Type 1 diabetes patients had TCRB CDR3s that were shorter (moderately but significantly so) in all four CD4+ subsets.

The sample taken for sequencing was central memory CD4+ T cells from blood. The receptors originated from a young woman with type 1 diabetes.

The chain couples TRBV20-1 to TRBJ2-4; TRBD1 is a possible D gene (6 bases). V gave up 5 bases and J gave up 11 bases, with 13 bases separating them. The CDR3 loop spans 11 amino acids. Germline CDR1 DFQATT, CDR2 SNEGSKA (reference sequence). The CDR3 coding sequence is TGCAGTGCTCAAGCAGGGGCAGTTCAGTACTTC. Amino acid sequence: CSAQAGAVQYF.

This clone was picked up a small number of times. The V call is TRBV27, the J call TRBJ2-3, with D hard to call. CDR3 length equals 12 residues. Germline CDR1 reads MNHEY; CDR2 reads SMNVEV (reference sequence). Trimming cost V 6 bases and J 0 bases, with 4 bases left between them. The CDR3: CASSPSTDTQYF. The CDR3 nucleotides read TGTGCCAGCAGCCCTAGCACAGATACGCAGTATTTT.

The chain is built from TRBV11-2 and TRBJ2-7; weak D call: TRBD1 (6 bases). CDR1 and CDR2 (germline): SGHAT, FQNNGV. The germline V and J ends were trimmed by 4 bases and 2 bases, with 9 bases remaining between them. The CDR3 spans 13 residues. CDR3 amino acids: CASSSTGTYEQYF. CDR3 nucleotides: TGTGCCAGCAGCTCCACAGGGACCTACGAGCAGTACTTC. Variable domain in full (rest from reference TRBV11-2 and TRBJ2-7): EAGVAQSPRYKIIEKRQSVAFWCNPISGHATLYWYQQILGQGPKLLIQFQNNGVVDDSQLPKDRFSAERLKGVDSTLKIQPAKLEDSAVYLCASSSTGTYEQYFGPGTRLTVT.

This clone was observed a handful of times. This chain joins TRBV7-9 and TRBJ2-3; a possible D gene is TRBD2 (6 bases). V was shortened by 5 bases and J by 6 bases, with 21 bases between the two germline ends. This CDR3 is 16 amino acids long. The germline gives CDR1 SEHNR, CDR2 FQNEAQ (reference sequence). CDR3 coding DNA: TGTGCCAGCAGCCTAGGGGCCGCCTCTGGGGGGGATACGCAGTATTTT. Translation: CASSLGAASGGDTQYF.

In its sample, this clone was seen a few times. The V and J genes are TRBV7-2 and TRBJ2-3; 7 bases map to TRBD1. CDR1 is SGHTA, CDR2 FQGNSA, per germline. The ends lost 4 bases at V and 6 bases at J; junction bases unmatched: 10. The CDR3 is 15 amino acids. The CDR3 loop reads CASSSQRARGDTQYF. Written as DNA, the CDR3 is TGTGCCAGCAGCTCGCAAAGGGCCAGGGGGGATACGCAGTATTTT. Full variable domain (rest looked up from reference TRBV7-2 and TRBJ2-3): GAGVSQSPSNKVTEKGKDVELRCDPISGHTALYWYRQSLGQGLEFLIYFQGNSAPDKSGLPSDRFSAERTGGSVSTLTIQRTQQEDSAVYLCASSSQRARGDTQYFGPGTRLTVL.

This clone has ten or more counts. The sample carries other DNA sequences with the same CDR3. The CDR3 spells CASSLGNYEQYF. CDR3 DNA: TGTGCCAGCAGCTTGGGCAACTACGAGCAGTACTTC. The chain combines TRBV28 with TRBJ2-7; no definite D call. CDR1 MDHEN and CDR2 SYDVKM come from the germline V gene. This CDR3 is built from 12 residues. Deletions cut 6 bases from V and 3 bases from J, with 9 bases between.

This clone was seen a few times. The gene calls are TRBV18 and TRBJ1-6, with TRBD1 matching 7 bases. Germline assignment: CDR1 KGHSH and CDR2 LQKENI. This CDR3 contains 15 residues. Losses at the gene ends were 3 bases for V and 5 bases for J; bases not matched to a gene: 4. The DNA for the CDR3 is TGTGCCAGCTCACCTGAACAGGGGCATAATTCACCCCTCCACTTT. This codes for CASSPEQGHNSPLHF.

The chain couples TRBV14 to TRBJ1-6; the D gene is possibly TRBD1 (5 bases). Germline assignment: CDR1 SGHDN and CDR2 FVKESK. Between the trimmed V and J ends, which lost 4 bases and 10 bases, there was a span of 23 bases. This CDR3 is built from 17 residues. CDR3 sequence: CASSRYSLTAPGSPLHF. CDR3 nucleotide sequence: TGTGCCAGCAGCCGATACTCCTTGACAGCCCCTGGGTCACCCCTCCACTTT. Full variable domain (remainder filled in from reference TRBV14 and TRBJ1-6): EAGVTQFPSHSVIEKGQTVTLRCDPISGHDNLYWYRRVMGKEIKFLLHFVKESKQDESGMPNNRFLAERTGGTYSTLKVQPAELEDSGVYFCASSRYSLTAPGSPLHFGNGTRLTVT.

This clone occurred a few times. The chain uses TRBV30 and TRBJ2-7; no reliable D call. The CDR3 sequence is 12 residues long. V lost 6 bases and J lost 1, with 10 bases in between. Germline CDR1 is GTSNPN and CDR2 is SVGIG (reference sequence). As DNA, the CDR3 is TGTGCCTGTCTCACGGTATCCTACGAGCAGTACTTC. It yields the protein CACLTVSYEQYF.

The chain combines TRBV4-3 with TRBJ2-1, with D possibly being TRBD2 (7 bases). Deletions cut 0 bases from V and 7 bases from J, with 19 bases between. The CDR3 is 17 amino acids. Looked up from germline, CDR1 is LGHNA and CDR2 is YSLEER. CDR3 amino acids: CASSQDRGALLSNEQFF. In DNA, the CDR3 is TGCGCCAGCAGCCAAGATCGGGGGGCCCTCCTCTCGAATGAGCAGTTCTTC.

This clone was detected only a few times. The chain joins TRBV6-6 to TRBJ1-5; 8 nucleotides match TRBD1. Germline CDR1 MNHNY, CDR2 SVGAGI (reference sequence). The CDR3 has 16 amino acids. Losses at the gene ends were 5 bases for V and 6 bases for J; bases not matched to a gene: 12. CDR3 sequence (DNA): TGTGCCAGCAGTACGCCCGGGACAGGCCGGGGTCAGCCCCAGCATTTT. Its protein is CASSTPGTGRGQPQHF.

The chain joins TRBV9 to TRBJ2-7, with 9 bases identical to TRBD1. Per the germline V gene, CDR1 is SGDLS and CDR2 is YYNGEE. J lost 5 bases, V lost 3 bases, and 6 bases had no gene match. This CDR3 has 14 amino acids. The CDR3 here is CASSGQGVGNEQYF. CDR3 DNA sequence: TGTGCCAGCAGCGGACAGGGGGTTGGCAACGAGCAGTACTTC.

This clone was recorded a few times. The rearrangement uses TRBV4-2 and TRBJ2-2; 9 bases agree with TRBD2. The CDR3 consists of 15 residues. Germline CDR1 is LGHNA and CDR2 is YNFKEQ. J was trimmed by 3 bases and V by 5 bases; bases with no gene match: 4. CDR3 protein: CASSAGLADTGELFF. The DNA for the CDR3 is TGTGCCAGCAGCGCGGGACTAGCAGACACCGGGGAGCTGTTTTTT.

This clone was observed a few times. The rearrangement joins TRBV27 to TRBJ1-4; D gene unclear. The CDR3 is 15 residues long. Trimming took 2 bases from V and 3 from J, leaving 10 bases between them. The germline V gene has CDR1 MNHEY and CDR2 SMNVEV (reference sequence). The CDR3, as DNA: TGTGCCAGCAGTTTAGTTCGAGGGCCTAATGAAAAACTGTTTTTT. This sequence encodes CASSLVRGPNEKLFF.